This TCR beta chain appears in the sequencing data of a study of long-term antiretroviral therapy in people with HIV. The CDR3 extends over 15 amino acids. Looked up from germline, CDR1 is SEHNR and CDR2 is FQNEAQ (reference sequence). V gave up 7 bases and J gave up 2 bases; unmatched junction bases: 8. Survey level was the resolution at which the v3.0 immunoSEQ assay ran. Profiling relied on immunoSEQ multiplex PCR, and the TCRdb table lists in-frame clones only, not all of them. The sample lists tens of thousands of clones; just over 90% were seen once. This TCR derives from a woman in her forties with HIV. Sequencing used unsorted PBMCs, obtained 7.6 years after starting antiretroviral therapy. The rearrangement joins TRBV7-9 to TRBJ2-3, with 8 bases aligning to TRBD2. In DNA form, the CDR3 reads TGTGCCAGCACCTATCTAGCGGGTGACACAGATACGCAGTATTTT. It yields the protein CASTYLAGDTDTQYF. Using reference TRBV7-9 and TRBJ2-3 for the parts outside the CDR3, the full variable domain is DTGVSQNPRHKITKRGQNVTFRCDPISEHNRLYWYRQTLGQGPEFLTYFQNEAQLEKSRLLSDRFSAERPKGSFSTLEIQRTEQGDSAMYLCASTYLAGDTDTQYFGPGTRLTVL.